This TCR beta chain is from a study of cytomegalovirus exposure and HLA in healthy donors. The PCR used 60 Vbeta and 13 Jbeta primers. The data were produced by immunoSEQ multiplex PCR, yet TCRdb's version contains in-frame clones alone and is incomplete. The data show hundreds of thousands of clones, with more than 60% seen just once and 0.2% to 0.25% held by the top ten. Germline V gives CDR1 SGHNT, CDR2 YYREEE (reference sequence). The CDR3 runs 15 residues. With V trimmed by 4 bases and J by 1 base, 3 bases remained unmatched. The receptor was isolated from a girl aged 2 to 10 in good health and CMV-seronegative. The sequencing input was PBMCs. V gene TRBV5-4 combines with J gene TRBJ2-7; TRBD2 agrees at 12 bases. The CDR3 coding sequence is TGTGCCAGCAGCCCGGGACTAGCGGGTTCCTACGAGCAGTACTTC. Translation: CASSPGLAGSYEQYF.